The sequence of this T cell receptor beta chain was determined in a study of T-cell memory formation after mild COVID-19. Whole-study findings and limits: CM and EM subsets held most contracting CD4+ clones; EMRA held CD8+ ones.

TCRdb reprocessed the 5' RACE reads with MiXCR, giving one entry per CDR3 protein. This table holds fewer than 500,000 distinct CDR3 sequences, nearly 25% found once. V dropped 4 bases and J dropped 10; count of bases not matched to a gene: 15. Germline V gene sequence: CDR1 SGHNT, CDR2 YYREEE (reference sequence). CDR3 length equals 16 residues. This clonotype was counted between two and nine times. The antigen is undetermined. This receptor was identified in an adult woman who had mild COVID-19 (a few samples of this study predate the infection). Cell type and time point are not known. J is TRBJ2-1 and V is TRBV5-4; 9 positions agree with TRBD2. Sequencing was performed on PBMCs or a T cell subset sorted from them (not recorded which). The chain's CDR3 is CASSPRLADNKEEQFF. CDR3 DNA: TGTGCCAGCAGCCCCCGACTAGCGGACAACAAGGAGGAGCAGTTCTTC.